The 23 T cell receptor beta chains below all came from one sample that was sequenced in a study of control samples from healthy donors and cancer patients (dated by TCRdb to about 2020). The method was the immunoSEQ multiplex PCR assay. This is the immuneACCESS table as TCRdb keeps it, with only in-frame sequences that have V and J called. A part of the clones is gone; compared with another copy, unresolved V genes explain less than half, and the rest is unexplained. In all, the sample holds 100,000 to 150,000 clones, and roughly 88% of those were seen once. The ten largest clones add up to roughly 3.2% of the sample. The sequenced material came from blood. Receptors were obtained from a man aged 50-60 years in good health.

The rearrangement uses TRBV19 and TRBJ2-1, with D unclear. In germline, CDR1 is LNHDA, CDR2 SQIVND (reference sequence). V shed 1 base and J shed 3 bases, with 4 bases lying between them. This CDR3 comprises 13 residues. The DNA of the CDR3 is TGTGCCAGTAGTATAGTGGGCTACAATGAGCAGTTCTTC. This translates into CASSIVGYNEQFF. Combining the CDR3 with reference TRBV19 and TRBJ2-1 gives the whole variable domain DGGITQSPKYLFRKEGQNVTLSCEQNLNHDAMYWYRQDPGQGLRLIYYSQIVNDFQKGDIAEGYSVSREKKESFPLTVTSAQKNPTAFYLCASSIVGYNEQFFGPGTRLTVL.

The genes are TRBV7-6 and TRBJ1-1; D remains unclear. Germline V lookup: CDR1 SGHVS, CDR2 FNYEAQ. Deletions cut 1 base from V and 0 bases from J, with 18 bases between. The CDR3 has 18 amino acids. The CDR3 DNA is TGTGCCAGCAGCTTAGATGGTGGAGTACCAATCATGAACACTGAAGCTTTCTTT. It yields the protein CASSLDGGVPIMNTEAFF.

This chain joins TRBV9 and TRBJ2-7; 8 bases agree with TRBD1. CDR1 is SGDLS, CDR2 YYNGEE, per germline. The CDR3 loop spans 15 amino acids. V shed 4 bases and J 2 bases; nucleotides not matched to a gene: 8. CDR3 in amino acids: CASSLGQGFPYEQYF. The DNA of the CDR3 is TGTGCCAGCAGCCTCGGACAGGGTTTTCCCTACGAGCAGTACTTC.

This clone has a handful of counts. The chain recombines TRBV19 with TRBJ1-1; a possible D gene is TRBD1 (5 bases). This CDR3 has 15 residues. V was shortened by 5 bases and J by 4 bases, with 17 bases between the two germline ends. In germline, CDR1 is LNHDA, CDR2 SQIVND (reference sequence). CDR3 sequence (DNA): TGTGCCAGTAGTTCAGGGACGGAAGGGGCCACTGAAGCTTTCTTT. Protein product: CASSSGTEGATEAFF.

The J gene is TRBJ2-5, the V gene TRBV28; 8 bases align to TRBD1. V was pared by 2 bases and J by 4 bases, with 9 bases of the junction left unmatched. Looked up from germline, CDR1 is MDHEN and CDR2 is SYDVKM. CDR3 size: 16 residues. The CDR3 here is CASSLPHRTGRETQYF. In nucleotides, the CDR3 is TGTGCCAGCAGTTTACCCCACCGGACAGGGCGAGAGACCCAGTACTTC.

This chain uses TRBV4-1 with TRBJ2-3; 7 bases fit TRBD1. This CDR3 has 15 amino acids. J lost 5 bases, V lost 1 base, and 6 bases had no gene match. Germline V gene data show CDR1 as MGHRA and CDR2 as YSYEKL. CDR3: CASSQVRGLVDTQYF. The CDR3 nucleotides read TGCGCCAGCAGCCAAGTAAGGGGGCTGGTAGATACGCAGTATTTT.

The chain joins TRBV6-5 to TRBJ1-4; TRBD1 might be the D (6 bases). The CDR3 spans 13 residues. Germline CDR1 MNHEY, CDR2 SVGAGI. Trimming left V 7 bases short and J 8 bases short, with 14 bases between. The chain's CDR3 is CASTLGGTEKLFF. Here the CDR3 DNA reads TGTGCCAGCACTCTTGGGGGGACAGAAAAACTGTTTTTT.

This chain uses TRBV9 with TRBJ2-2; the D gene is possibly TRBD2 (5 bases). With 8 bases removed from V and 4 bases from J, the gap between germline ends came to 15 bases. This CDR3 has 14 residues. The germline gives CDR1 SGDLS, CDR2 YYNGEE. This CDR3 is CASSGSEATGELFF. For the CDR3, the DNA is TGTGCCAGTTCGGGGTCCGAAGCCACCGGGGAGCTGTTTTTT.

The chain joins TRBV19 to TRBJ2-3, with 9 bases aligning to TRBD2. Germline V lookup: CDR1 LNHDA, CDR2 SQIVND (reference sequence). V was clipped by 4 bases and J by 4 bases; unmatched bases: 6. The CDR3 is 15 residues long. The CDR3 bases are TGTGCCAGTAGTAAGGCGGGGGGGCCATCAGATACGCAGTATTTT. This gives the protein CASSKAGGPSDTQYF.

This chain connects TRBV5-1 to TRBJ2-2; D not certain. Germline CDR1 reads SGHRS; CDR2 reads YFSETQ. Trimming left V 3 bases short and J 0 bases short, with 12 bases between. CDR3 length equals 16 residues. CDR3 in amino acids: CASSSSRSSNTGELFF. The CDR3 nucleotides are TGCGCCAGCAGCTCCTCAAGGTCCTCGAACACCGGGGAGCTGTTTTTT.

The chain combines TRBV6-1 with TRBJ1-2; weak D call: TRBD1 (6 bases). CDR3 size: 15 residues. Trimming removed 3 bases at V and 2 bases at J, with 13 bases between. CDR1 is MNHNS and CDR2 is SASEGT in the germline V gene. This chain's CDR3 is CASSERTEANYGYTF. In DNA, the CDR3 is TGTGCCAGCAGTGAGCGGACAGAGGCCAACTATGGCTACACCTTC.

The chain carries TRBV10-1 and TRBJ2-1, with TRBD2 as a possible D gene (5 bases). V was cut by 4 bases and J by 0 bases, with 13 bases left in between. The germline CDR1 and CDR2 sequences are WNHNN and SYGVQD (reference sequence). This CDR3 has 16 residues. Here the CDR3 reads CASSGRQAGSYNEQFF. The CDR3 bases are TGCGCCAGCAGTGGTCGGCAGGCGGGCTCCTACAATGAGCAGTTCTTC.

This rearrangement joins TRBV6-5 to TRBJ1-2, with 7 bases fitting TRBD1. CDR1 is MNHEY and CDR2 is SVGAGI in the germline V gene. V dropped 2 bases and J dropped 4; count of bases not matched to a gene: 10. This CDR3 is built from 16 residues. CDR3 sequence: CASSYIGGDRSYGYTF. CDR3 sequence (DNA): TGTGCCAGCAGTTACATCGGTGGGGACAGATCCTATGGCTACACCTTC.

The V call is TRBV5-4, the J call TRBJ2-7, with 9 bases lining up with TRBD1. Germline CDR1 SGHNT, CDR2 YYREEE (reference sequence). The trim removed 4 bases at V and 2 bases at J, leaving 4 bases unmatched. The CDR3 runs 14 residues. CDR3 in amino acids: CASSRGQGTYEQYF. The CDR3, as DNA: TGTGCCAGCAGCAGAGGACAGGGGACCTACGAGCAGTACTTC.

V and J are TRBV11-2 and TRBJ1-6; D is possibly TRBD1 (6 bases). The CDR3 spans 14 residues. Germline assignment: CDR1 SGHAT and CDR2 FQNNGV. V lost 7 bases and J 7 bases, leaving 14 bases between the germline ends. The CDR3 DNA follows: TGTGCCAGCACAGGACAGTCGGGGAATTCACCCCTCCACTTT. Protein: CASTGQSGNSPLHF.

V gene TRBV27 combines with J gene TRBJ2-5; no clear D. The V end lost 7 bases, the J end lost 1 base, and 19 bases lay between the germline ends. The CDR3 has 16 amino acids. In germline, CDR1 is MNHEY, CDR2 SMNVEV (reference sequence). DNA of the CDR3: TGTGCCAGCATGATTCGGCTTACGTACACCCAAGAGACCCAGTACTTC. This sequence encodes CASMIRLTYTQETQYF.

This clone showed up just a few times. The chain recombines TRBV7-3 with TRBJ1-1, with D possibly matching TRBD1 (6 bases). The CDR3 has 14 amino acids. The V and J ends lost 5 bases and 1 base respectively, with 11 bases between them. The germline gives CDR1 SGHTA, CDR2 FQGTGA. The CDR3 here is CASSPGQTNTEAFF. In DNA, the CDR3 is TGTGCCAGCAGCCCCGGACAGACGAACACTGAAGCTTTCTTT.

CDR3 loop: CASSIGRQSNNQPQHF. The CDR3 DNA follows: TGTGCCAGTAGTATCGGTCGTCAGTCGAACAATCAGCCCCAGCATTTT. This chain joins TRBV19 and TRBJ1-5, with D unclear. CDR3 length equals 16 residues. V lost 3 bases and J lost 3, with 15 bases in between. Germline loops: CDR1 LNHDA, CDR2 SQIVND (reference sequence).

The J gene is TRBJ1-1, the V gene TRBV5-1; no clear D gene. Between the trimmed V and J ends, which lost 2 bases and 1 base, there was a span of 9 bases. The CDR3 covers 14 residues. In germline, CDR1 is SGHRS, CDR2 YFSETQ. The chain's CDR3 is CASSFISENTEAFF. The CDR3 DNA sequence: TGCGCCAGCAGCTTTATTTCCGAGAACACTGAAGCTTTCTTT.

The genes are TRBV19 and TRBJ2-5; D is uncertain. V lost 4 bases and J 2 bases, leaving 8 bases between the germline ends. Per germline, CDR1 LNHDA and CDR2 SQIVND (reference sequence). The CDR3 length is 13 residues. CDR3 bases: TGTGCCAGTAGTACTTACGCACAAGAGACCCAGTACTTC. The encoded protein is CASSTYAQETQYF.

This clone has only a few counts. The chain is built from TRBV5-1 and TRBJ2-5, with 10 bases aligning to TRBD2. Germline V gene data show CDR1 as SGHRS and CDR2 as YFSETQ. The trim removed 3 bases at V and 1 base at J, leaving 12 bases unmatched. The CDR3 consists of 18 residues. The CDR3: CASSYLPTAGGTQETQYF. The CDR3, as DNA: TGCGCCAGCAGCTATCTCCCGACAGCGGGGGGGACCCAAGAGACCCAGTACTTC.

V usage is TRBV30 and J usage is TRBJ2-7; 7 bases match TRBD1. Germline CDR1 GTSNPN, CDR2 SVGIG (reference sequence). The CDR3 consists of 15 residues. The ends lost 4 bases at V and 0 bases at J; junction bases unmatched: 9. In DNA, the CDR3 is TGTGCCTGGAAGGGCCGGGACAGCAGCTCCTACGAGCAGTACTTC. Its protein is CAWKGRDSSSYEQYF.

V usage is TRBV7-9 and J usage is TRBJ1-1; D remains ambiguous. Germline V lookup: CDR1 SEHNR, CDR2 FQNEAQ (reference sequence). V was shortened by 8 bases and J by 1 base, with 8 bases between the two germline ends. The length of the CDR3 is 12 residues. CDR3 in amino acids: CASEPPNTEAFF. Written as DNA, the CDR3 is TGTGCCAGCGAACCCCCGAACACTGAAGCTTTCTTT.